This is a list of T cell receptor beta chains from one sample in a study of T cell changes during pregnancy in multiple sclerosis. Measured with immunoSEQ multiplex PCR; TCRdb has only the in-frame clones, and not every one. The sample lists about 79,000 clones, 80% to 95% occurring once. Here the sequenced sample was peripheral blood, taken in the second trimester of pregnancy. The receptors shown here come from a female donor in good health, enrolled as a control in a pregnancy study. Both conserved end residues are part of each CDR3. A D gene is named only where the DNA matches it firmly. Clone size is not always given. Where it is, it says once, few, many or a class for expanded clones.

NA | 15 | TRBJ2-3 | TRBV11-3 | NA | CASSPGWVSQDTQYF | TGTGCCAGCAGCCCCGGGTGGGTGTCTCAGGATACGCAGTATTTT
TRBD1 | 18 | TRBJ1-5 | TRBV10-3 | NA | CAISARGQGVGFDQPQHF | TGTGCCATCAGCGCCAGGGGACAGGGGGTAGGATTCGATCAGCCCCAGCATTTT
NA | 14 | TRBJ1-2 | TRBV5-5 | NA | CASSAGSEGYGYTF | TGTGCCAGCAGCGCAGGGTCGGAGGGCTATGGCTACACCTTC
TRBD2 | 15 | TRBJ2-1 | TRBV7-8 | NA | CASSLKRTSNNEQFF | TGTGCCAGCAGCTTAAAAAGGACTAGCAACAATGAGCAGTTCTTC
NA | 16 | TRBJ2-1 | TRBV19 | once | CASSIRPRSSYNEQFF | TGTGCCAGTAGTATTCGACCGCGGAGCTCCTACAATGAGCAGTTCTTC
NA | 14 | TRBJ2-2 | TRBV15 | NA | CATSREQNTGELFF | TGTGCCACCAGCAGAGAACAAAACACCGGGGAGCTGTTTTTT
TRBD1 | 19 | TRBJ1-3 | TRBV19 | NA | CASSPRGPSGQGIPGTIYF | TGTGCCAGTAGTCCCCGAGGCCCTTCGGGACAGGGGATTCCAGGCACCATATATTTT
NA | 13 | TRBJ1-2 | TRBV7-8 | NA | CASSGGGIYGYTF | TGTGCCAGCAGCGGAGGTGGGATCTATGGCTACACCTTC
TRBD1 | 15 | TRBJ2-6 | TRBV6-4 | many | CASSRDRDGANVLTF | TGTGCCAGCAGCCGGGACAGGGACGGGGCCAACGTCCTGACTTTC
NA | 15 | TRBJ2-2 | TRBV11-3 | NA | CASSFQGANTGELFF | TGTGCCAGCAGCTTCCAAGGGGCGAACACCGGGGAGCTGTTTTTT
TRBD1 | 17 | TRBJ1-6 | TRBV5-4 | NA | CASSGDSNVFVNSPLHF | TGTGCCAGCAGCGGGGACAGCAACGTCTTTGTGAATTCACCCCTCCACTTT
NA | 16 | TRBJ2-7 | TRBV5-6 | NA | CASSLEVTLPGDEQYF | TGTGCCAGCAGCTTGGAGGTGACCCTCCCAGGTGACGAGCAGTACTTC
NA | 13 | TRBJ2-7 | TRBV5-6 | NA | CASSLASSYEQYF | TGTGCCAGCAGCTTGGCATCATCCTACGAGCAGTACTTC
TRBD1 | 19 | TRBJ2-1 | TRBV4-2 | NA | CASSQDTGTEWSSYNEQFF | TGTGCCAGCAGCCAAGATACGGGGACAGAATGGAGCTCCTACAATGAGCAGTTCTTC
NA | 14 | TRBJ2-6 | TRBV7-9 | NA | CAIILSSGANVLTF | TGTGCCATTATACTGAGCTCTGGGGCCAACGTCCTGACTTTC
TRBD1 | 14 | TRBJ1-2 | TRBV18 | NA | CASSPSGTDYGYTF | TGTGCCAGCTCACCATCCGGGACAGATTATGGCTACACCTTC
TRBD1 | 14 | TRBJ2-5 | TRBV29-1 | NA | CSVEKGAVRETQYF | TGCAGCGTTGAAAAGGGGGCGGTCCGAGAGACCCAGTACTTC
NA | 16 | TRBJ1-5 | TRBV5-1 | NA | CASSLTGQGNNQPQHF | TGCGCCAGCAGCTTGACGGGTCAGGGTAACAATCAGCCCCAGCATTTT
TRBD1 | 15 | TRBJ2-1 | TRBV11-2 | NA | CASRETGVPYNEQFF | TGTGCCAGCAGAGAAACAGGGGTCCCCTACAATGAGCAGTTCTTC
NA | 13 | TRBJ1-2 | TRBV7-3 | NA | CASSPGSGLGYTF | TGTGCCAGCAGCCCCGGATCGGGGTTGGGCTACACCTTC
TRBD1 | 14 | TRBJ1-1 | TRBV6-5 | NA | CASSLRQGPTEAFF | TGTGCCAGCAGTCTAAGACAGGGACCCACTGAAGCTTTCTTT
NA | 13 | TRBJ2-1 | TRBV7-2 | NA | CASSFFSYNEQFF | TGTGCCAGCAGCTTCTTCTCCTACAATGAGCAGTTCTTC
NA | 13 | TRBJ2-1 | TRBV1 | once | CTSSQDGAGGQFF | TGCACCAGCAGCCAAGATGGGGCGGGGGGGCAGTTCTTC
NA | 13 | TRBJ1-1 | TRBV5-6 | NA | CASSWADSFEAFF | TGTGCCAGCAGCTGGGCAGATTCATTCGAAGCTTTCTTT
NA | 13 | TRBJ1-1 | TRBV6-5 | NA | CASSRGGTTEAFF | TGTGCCAGCAGTCGGGGAGGGACCACTGAAGCTTTCTTT
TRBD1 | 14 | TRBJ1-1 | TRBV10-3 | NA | CAISITGGLGEAFF | TGTGCCATCAGTATAACAGGGGGCTTGGGTGAAGCTTTCTTT
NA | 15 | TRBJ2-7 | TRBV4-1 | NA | CASSLGRGAGYEQYF | TGCGCCAGCAGCCTAGGACGGGGGGCCGGCTACGAGCAGTACTTC
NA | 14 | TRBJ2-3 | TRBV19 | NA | CASSILTLTDTQYF | TGTGCCAGTAGTATCTTGACACTCACAGATACGCAGTATTTT
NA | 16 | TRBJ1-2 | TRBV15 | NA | CATSEASEQGIYGYTF | TGTGCCACCAGCGAGGCTTCCGAACAGGGTATCTATGGCTACACCTTC
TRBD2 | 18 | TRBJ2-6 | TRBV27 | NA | CASSGTSGVSAGANVLTF | TGTGCCAGCAGTGGGACTAGCGGGGTATCTGCTGGGGCCAACGTCCTGACTTTC
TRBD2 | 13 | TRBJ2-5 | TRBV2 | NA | CASSARGWDDQYF | TGTGCCAGCAGTGCGCGGGGGTGGGACGATCAGTACTTC
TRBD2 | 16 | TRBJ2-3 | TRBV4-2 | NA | CASSQVTSGGLDTQYF | TGTGCCAGCAGCCAAGTAACTAGCGGGGGCTTGGATACGCAGTATTTT
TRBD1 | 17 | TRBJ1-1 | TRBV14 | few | CASSQGLGTGDFTEAFF | TGTGCCAGCAGCCAAGGCCTCGGGACAGGGGATTTCACTGAAGCTTTCTTT
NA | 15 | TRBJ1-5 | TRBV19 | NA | CASSIGGTRNQPQHF | TGTGCCAGTAGTATAGGGGGCACCCGCAATCAGCCCCAGCATTTT
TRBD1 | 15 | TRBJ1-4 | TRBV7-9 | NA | CASRRGDRRKEKLFF | TGTGCCAGCAGAAGAGGGGACAGGCGTAAAGAAAAACTGTTTTTT
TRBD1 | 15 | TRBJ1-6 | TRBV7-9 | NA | CASSLTGGRNSPLHF | TGTGCCAGCAGCTTAACAGGGGGTAGGAATTCACCCCTCCACTTT
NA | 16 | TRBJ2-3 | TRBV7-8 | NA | CASSLVEGSYTDTQYF | TGTGCCAGCAGCTTAGTGGAGGGGTCCTACACAGATACGCAGTATTTT
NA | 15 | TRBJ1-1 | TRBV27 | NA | CASSLSPVSNTEAFF | TGTGCCAGCAGTTTATCGCCAGTATCGAACACTGAAGCTTTCTTT
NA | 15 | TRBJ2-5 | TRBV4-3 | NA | CASSAAVGRGETQYF | TGCGCCAGCAGCGCCGCGGTGGGGCGAGGAGAGACCCAGTACTTC
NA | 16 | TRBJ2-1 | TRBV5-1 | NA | CASSLGGEIFYNEQFF | TGCGCCAGCAGCTTGGGGGGGGAGATATTCTACAATGAGCAGTTCTTC
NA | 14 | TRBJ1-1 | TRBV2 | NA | CASRVQAGHTEAFF | TGTGCCAGCAGGGTACAGGCCGGTCACACTGAAGCTTTCTTT
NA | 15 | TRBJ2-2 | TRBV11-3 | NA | CASSLDTGDTGELFF | TGTGCCAGCAGCTTAGATACCGGGGATACCGGGGAGCTGTTTTTT
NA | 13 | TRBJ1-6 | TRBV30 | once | CAWREQTNSPLHF | TGTGCCTGGAGAGAACAGACAAATTCACCCCTCCACTTT
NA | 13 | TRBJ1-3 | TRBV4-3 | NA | CASSLLGGNTIYF | TGCGCCAGCAGCCTCCTAGGTGGAAACACCATATATTTT
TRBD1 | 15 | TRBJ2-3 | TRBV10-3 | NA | CAINPGTGGTDTQYF | TGTGCCATCAATCCCGGGACAGGGGGTACAGATACGCAGTATTTT
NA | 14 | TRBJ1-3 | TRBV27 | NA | CASMGGGSGNTIYF | TGTGCCAGTATGGGGGGGGGCTCTGGAAACACCATATATTTT
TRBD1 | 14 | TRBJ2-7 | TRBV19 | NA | CASSWQGAPYEQYF | TGTGCCAGTAGTTGGCAGGGGGCCCCCTACGAGCAGTACTTC
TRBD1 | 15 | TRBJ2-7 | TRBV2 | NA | CASSEGDREVTGQYF | TGTGCCAGCAGTGAAGGGGACAGGGAGGTTACCGGGCAGTACTTC
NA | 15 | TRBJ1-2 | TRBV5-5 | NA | CASSLDGGANYGYTF | TGTGCCAGCAGCTTGGATGGAGGAGCTAACTATGGCTACACCTTC
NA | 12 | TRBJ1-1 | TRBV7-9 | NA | CASSLRDTEAFF | TGTGCCAGCAGCCTCCGTGACACTGAAGCTTTCTTT
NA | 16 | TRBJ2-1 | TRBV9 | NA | CASSTEGGDGRYEQFF | TGTGCCAGCAGCACAGAAGGAGGGGACGGTCGATATGAGCAGTTCTTC
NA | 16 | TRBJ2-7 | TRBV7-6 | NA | CASSSRYQGTPYEQYF | TGTGCCAGCAGCTCCCGATATCAGGGTACCCCCTACGAGCAGTACTTC
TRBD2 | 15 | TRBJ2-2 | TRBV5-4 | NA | CASSRDYRSGGELFF | TGTGCCAGCAGCCGGGACTATCGTAGTGGCGGGGAGCTGTTTTTT
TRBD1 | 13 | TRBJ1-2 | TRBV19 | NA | CASSPGTGNGYTF | TGTGCCAGTAGTCCAGGGACAGGGAACGGCTACACCTTC
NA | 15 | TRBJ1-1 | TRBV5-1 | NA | CASSSAQGRRTEAFF | TGCGCCAGCAGCTCCGCCCAGGGGCGACGCACTGAAGCTTTCTTT
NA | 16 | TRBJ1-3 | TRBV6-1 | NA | CASSGGQFHSGNTIYF | TGTGCCAGCAGTGGAGGACAGTTTCACTCTGGAAACACCATATATTTT
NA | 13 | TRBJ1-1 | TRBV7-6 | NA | CASSPGHTTEAFF | TGTGCCAGCAGCCCGGGACACACTACCGAAGCTTTCTTT